This T cell receptor beta chain derives from a study of T cell repertoires in ileal Crohn's disease. Trimming left V 1 base short and J 8 bases short, with 12 bases between. CDR1 SGHRS and CDR2 YFSETQ come from the germline V gene. The length of the CDR3 is 14 residues. TCRdb's table, derived via immunoSEQ multiplex PCR, lists solely in-frame clones and lacks some. The table shows thousands of clones, with about 85% occurring only once. This clone showed up just a few times. The sequenced sample was ileal tissue. This clonotype was sampled from an adult with Crohn's disease. This rearrangement joins TRBV5-1 to TRBJ2-2; unclear D gene. The CDR3 DNA is TGCGCCAGCAGCTTGACACACTACCGGGGGGAGCTGTTTTTT. It encodes CASSLTHYRGELFF. Supplemented by reference TRBV5-1 and TRBJ2-2, the full variable domain reads KAGVTQTPRYLIKTRGQQVTLSCSPISGHRSVSWYQQTPGQGLQFLFEYFSETQRNKGNFPGRFSGRQFSNSRSEMNVSTLELGDSALYLCASSLTHYRGELFFGEGSRLTVL.